This TCR beta chain was retrieved from a study of OX40 agonist ivuxolimab in advanced cancers. Study-level background: Ivuxolimab was an agonistic, fully human IgG2 monoclonal antibody directed against OX40 (CD134), a costimulatory receptor. Prior anti-PD-1, anti-PD-L1 or anti-CTLA-4 therapy was permitted, and about 40% of dose-escalation patients had received checkpoint inhibitors. The dose-escalation cohort was 82.7% male with a mean age of roughly 62 years, ranging from roughly 23 to 85. Among the 52 dose-escalation patients, some 20 had hepatocellular carcinoma, approximately 15 melanoma, 9 renal cell carcinoma and 9 head and neck cancer. The paper reports the monotherapy dose-escalation portion (N = 52 patients) of the phase I ivuxolimab trial. Partial responses occurred in three dose-escalation patients: two with cutaneous melanoma and one with hepatocellular carcinoma. Intravenous ivuxolimab was administered to patients every 2 weeks at six dose levels: 0.01, 0.1, 0.3, 1.5, 3 and 10 mg/kg. Peripheral TCRbeta sequencing aimed to test whether ivuxolimab altered TCR sequence diversity and caused clonal T-cell expansion.

Details on this clone: Its cognate antigen has yet to be identified. There are no base qualities to consult, and no much larger clone falls within one base.

Results the study describes overall, beyond this receptor: In the 0.1-3.0 mg/kg groups, partial responders were among the patients with the lowest normalized peripheral clonal expansion, particularly in CD8+ T cells. At doses of 0.1 to 3.0 mg/kg, clonal expansion of both CD4+ and CD8+ blood T cells was observed from baseline to week 6. Low levels of normalized T-cell clonal expansion were also shown by some nonresponding patients. On average, CD8+ T cells showed more expanded clones than CD4+ T cells after ivuxolimab. The antigen specificity of the clonally expanded peripheral T cells was not determined.

The trial excluded patients who had a history of autoimmune disease or who were on systemic immunosuppression. Peripheral blood for TCR sequencing was drawn from every dose cohort at baseline, at cycle 4 day 1 and at cycle 7 day 1. The samples were drawn from a first-in-human, open-label, multicenter phase I dose-escalation trial of ivuxolimab. Adults with locally advanced or metastatic melanoma, renal cell carcinoma, hepatocellular carcinoma or head and neck squamous cell carcinoma were enrolled in the trial. Before TCR sequencing, CD4+ T cells and CD8+ T cells from peripheral blood were sorted into separate populations. To sequence the TCRbeta CDR3 region, genomic DNA was isolated from the sorted cells. TCRbeta CDR3 regions were sequenced using the immunoSEQ Assay. The immuneACCESS repertoire file appears here via TCRdb, limited to in-frame rearrangements. These files lack a portion of the clones; in checked studies, under half of the deficit traces to unresolved V genes, and the cause of the others is not known. The sample table contains tens of thousands of clones; only one count was recorded for around 94% of them. The top ten constitute 15% to 18% of the sample.

V is shortened by 3 bases, J by 7 bases, and the region joining them spans 10 bases. CDR1 and CDR2, per the germline V gene, are MGHDK and SYGVNS. Its CDR3 holds 14 amino acids, cysteine through phenylalanine. Only the CDR3 part of the read is kept: 42 bases, read in frame from the first base. Recombination connected TRBV25-1 to TRBJ1-6; no D gene is confidently identified. The specimen comprised CD4+ or CD8+ T cells sorted from blood, sampled in a trial of the OX40 agonist ivuxolimab. The receptor comes from an adult with an advanced solid tumor such as melanoma, head and neck, liver or kidney cancer. The sequenced DNA: TGTGCCAGCAGTGACGGGGTCAGCAATTCACCCCTCCACTTT. This sequence encodes CASSDGVSNSPLHF.